The rows below give T cell receptor beta chains drawn from one sample of a study of T-cell reconstitution after alpha-beta-depleted transplantation in children. Via MiXCR, TCRdb re-called the PCR reads, giving one row per CDR3 protein. The table records about 640,000 distinct CDR3 sequences, about an eighth of them present only once. Specimen: PBMCs, mostly from graft donor cells, collected 360 days after TCRalphabeta/CD19-depleted stem cell transplant. The source of these receptors is a male patient between 5 and 17 years old who had a stem cell transplant for acute myeloid leukemia, so the T cells may come from the graft donor. Both conserved end residues are part of each CDR3. A D gene is named only where the DNA matches it firmly.

TRBV5-1 . CASSLRFGGFSLITEAFF
TRBV9 TRBD1 CASSVKQGTGELFF
TRBV12-3/TRBV12-4 TRBD1 CASSVTGGNQPQHF
TRBV29-1 TRBD2 CSVPARGADTQYF
TRBV12-3/TRBV12-4 . CASSTGLGPQYF
TRBV3-1 . CASSGGQILSGANVLTF
TRBV6-2/TRBV6-3 . CASSHRWGNEQFF
TRBV10-3 . CAISDSSAASTDTQYF
TRBV24-1 TRBD2 CATMGLAGVDEQFF
TRBV4-3 TRBD1 CASSQVGTGYEQYF
TRBV4-3 . CASSQVLVNTEAFF
TRBV7-8 . CASSPAAGLRLFF
TRBV12-3/TRBV12-4 . CASRRILQETQYF
TRBV12-3/TRBV12-4 TRBD1 CASGTEEETQYF
TRBV5-1 . CASSWGAEFDIQYF
TRBV5-1 TRBD1 CASSLGAGGAIGELFF
TRBV3-1 . CASSRRQAYEQYF
TRBV14 . CASSDSQGNLAGNTIYF
TRBV11-2 . CASSLDTTGPYNEQFF
TRBV7-9 . CASSPPRSTDTQYF
TRBV12-3/TRBV12-4 TRBD2 CASSLLTSGWTGELFF
TRBV15 . CATSRGTLTPSYEQYF
TRBV5-1 . CASSSTAGGNTGELFF